This T cell receptor (beta chain) was documented in a study of metastatic and nonmetastatic thyroid tumors. General study findings and limits: Significantly greater TCR beta diversity was reportedly found in malignant thyroid tumors than in benign nodules (in blood and tumor).

There are many counts of this clone. Antigen specificity is unknown. All patients were treatment-naive before thyroid surgery. TCRdb re-clonotyped the PCR reads through MiXCR. This sample yields approximately 44,000 clones, of which 28% are seen a single time; around 9.6% belongs to the top ten. V was clipped by 0 bases and J by 0 bases, with 9 bases between them. The CDR3 contains 16 residues. Germline-derived CDR1 and CDR2 are LGHDT and YNNKEL (reference sequence). Sequences were obtained from blood. This receptor was obtained from a male donor with papillary thyroid cancer or a benign thyroid nodule (not recorded which). Some clones in this sample may be carry-over from other donors' samples. V gene TRBV3-1 combines with J gene TRBJ1-3; D not resolved. CDR3 DNA sequence: TGTGCCAGCAGCCAAGATCCACAGAGCTCTGGAAACACCATATATTTT. Protein product: CASSQDPQSSGNTIYF.